A single sample gave rise to the 2 T cell receptor beta chains below, sequenced in a study of PD-1 blockade in classical Hodgkin lymphoma. All trial patients relapsed after autologous stem cell transplantation. Data came from immunoSEQ multiplex PCR; TCRdb stores just in-frame clones and leaves some out. The data contain 130,000 to 150,000 clones, less than 80% of them seen just once; the ten biggest clones take up about 9.2%. This sample comprised peripheral blood mononuclear cells (PBMCs), obtained before the second cycle of nivolumab. All receptors come from a human donor with classical Hodgkin lymphoma.

V and J are TRBV18 and TRBJ2-6, with 8 nucleotides matching TRBD1. The CDR3 spans 16 residues. Trimming cost V 0 bases and J 2 bases; bases outside gene matches: 0. Per the germline V gene, CDR1 is KGHSH and CDR2 is LQKENI. The DNA of the CDR3 is TGTGCCAGCTCACCACCGGACAGGGCTGGGGCCAACGTCCTGACTTTC. Translated: CASSPPDRAGANVLTF.

The chain has TRBV18 and TRBJ1-1; D is ambiguous. CDR3 size: 15 residues. Germline CDR1 KGHSH, CDR2 LQKENI. The germline V and J ends were trimmed by 0 bases and 1 base, with 9 bases remaining between them. The DNA of the CDR3 is TGTGCCAGCTCACCACCGGGCGGAAGGAACACTGAAGCTTTCTTT. Residues: CASSPPGGRNTEAFF.